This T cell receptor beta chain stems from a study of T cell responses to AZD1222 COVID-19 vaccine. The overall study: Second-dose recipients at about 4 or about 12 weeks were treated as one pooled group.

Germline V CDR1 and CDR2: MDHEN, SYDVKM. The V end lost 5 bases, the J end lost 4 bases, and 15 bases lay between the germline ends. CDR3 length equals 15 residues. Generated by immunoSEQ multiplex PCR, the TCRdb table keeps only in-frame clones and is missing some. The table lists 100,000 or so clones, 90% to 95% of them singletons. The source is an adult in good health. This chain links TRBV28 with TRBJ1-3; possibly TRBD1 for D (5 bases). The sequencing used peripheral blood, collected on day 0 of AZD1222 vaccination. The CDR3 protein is CASSPSGRKGNTIYF. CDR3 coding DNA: TGTGCCAGCAGTCCCTCGGGGCGAAAGGGAAACACCATATATTTT.